Each of the 29 T cell receptor beta chains below was sequenced from the same sample in a study of identical twins. TCRdb independently ran MiXCR on the 5' RACE reads; one entry per CDR3 protein. The sample has approximately 1.8 million distinct CDR3 sequences, roughly 35% seen once; the top ten hold about 0.3%. The specimen was cord blood. The origin of the receptors is a newborn girl in good health.

This clonotype was seen just once. This rearrangement joins TRBV14 to TRBJ1-1, with 9 bases aligning to TRBD1. The ends lost 2 bases at V and 6 bases at J; junction bases unmatched: 4. There are 14 residues in the CDR3. Germline loops: CDR1 SGHDN, CDR2 FVKESK. The CDR3 loop reads CASSQKQGASEAFF. The CDR3 bases are TGTGCCAGCAGCCAAAAACAGGGGGCGTCTGAAGCTTTCTTT.

The chain is built from TRBV2 and TRBJ2-1; 9 nucleotides agree with TRBD1. Germline CDR1 is SNHLY and CDR2 is FYNNEI. The V gene end was trimmed by 6 bases and the J gene end by 13 bases; junction bases not matched to a gene: 13. The CDR3 contains 14 residues. As DNA, the CDR3 is TGTGCCAGCAGGTTACAGGGGGCTGGGAACATTCAGTTCTTC. This gives the protein CASRLQGAGNIQFF.

In its sample, this clonotype was seen a few times. The chain joins TRBV5-1 to TRBJ1-2; TRBD1 is a possible D gene (6 bases). Looked up from germline, CDR1 is SGHRS and CDR2 is YFSETQ. V was trimmed by 4 bases and J by 5 bases, leaving 15 bases between them. The CDR3 is 14 residues long. The CDR3 is CASSPDGTPYGYTF. In DNA form, the CDR3 reads TGCGCCAGCAGCCCGGACGGGACACCATATGGCTACACCTTC.

This clonotype was picked up a small number of times. V and J are TRBV5-6 and TRBJ1-4, with 7 bases matching TRBD1. V lost 1 base to trimming and J lost 7 bases; unmatched junction nucleotides: 7. CDR1 SGHDT and CDR2 YYEEEE come from the germline V gene. This CDR3 contains 15 residues. In DNA form, the CDR3 reads TGTGCCAGCAGCTTGTTCCGGACAGGTTTTGAAAAACTGTTTTTT. The encoded protein is CASSLFRTGFEKLFF.

The gene calls are TRBV6-5 and TRBJ1-5, with a possible D match to TRBD1 (5 bases). Germline loops: CDR1 MNHEY, CDR2 SVGAGI. This CDR3 has 14 residues. Trimming stripped 5 bases from V and 7 bases from J, with 15 bases between. This CDR3 reads CASSPGLVGQPQHF. The CDR3 nucleotides are TGTGCCAGCAGTCCGGGACTAGTGGGGCAGCCCCAGCATTTT.

The chain employs TRBV7-6 and TRBJ1-4, with D unresolved. CDR1 and CDR2 from the germline V gene are SGHVS and FNYEAQ. Trimming shortened V by 5 bases and J by 0 bases, and 16 bases separated the two germline ends. This CDR3 region has 17 residues. The CDR3 sequence: CASSASGPNPTNEKLFF. The CDR3 nucleotides are TGTGCCAGCAGCGCCTCCGGGCCGAACCCAACTAATGAAAAACTGTTTTTT.

Of note for this clonotype: Given a far larger clone just one base away, this is likely a sequencing read error. The V gene is TRBV9, the J gene TRBJ2-1; the match to TRBD2 covers 11 bases. Germline values: CDR1 SGDLS, CDR2 YYNGEE. There are 15 residues in the CDR3. The CDR3 spells CVSSVGTSGYNEQFF. In nucleotides, the CDR3 is TGTGTCAGCAGCGTAGGGACTAGCGGATACAATGAGCAGTTCTTC.

The V and J genes are TRBV7-2 and TRBJ2-1; D unresolved. Trimming stripped 2 bases from V and 6 bases from J, with 14 bases between. Germline-derived CDR1 and CDR2 are SGHTA and FQGNSA. The CDR3 consists of 15 residues. CDR3 in amino acids: CASSLNRPMSNEQFF. The CDR3 DNA sequence: TGTGCCAGCAGCTTAAATCGGCCGATGTCCAATGAGCAGTTCTTC.

The chain recombines TRBV20-1 with TRBJ2-7, with 10 bases matching TRBD1. The CDR3 is made up of 13 amino acids. The trim removed 6 bases at V and 4 bases at J, leaving 6 bases unmatched. Germline values: CDR1 DFQATT, CDR2 SNEGSKA (reference sequence). The CDR3 DNA sequence: TGCAGTGCGGCCGGGACAGGGGATTACGAGCAGTACTTC. This codes for CSAAGTGDYEQYF.

This clonotype was detected only a few times. The V and J genes are TRBV6-5 and TRBJ2-1; 7 nucleotides match TRBD2. The CDR3 extends over 15 amino acids. Looked up from germline, CDR1 is MNHEY and CDR2 is SVGAGI. V lost 0 bases, J lost 5 bases, and 4 bases stayed unmatched. CDR3 sequence reads: CASSYSRERNNEQFF. The DNA of the CDR3 is TGTGCCAGCAGTTACTCGCGGGAGAGGAACAATGAGCAGTTCTTC.

The chain employs TRBV2 and TRBJ2-3; perhaps D is TRBD1 or TRBD2 (7 bases each). Trimming removed 8 bases from V and 8 bases from J, with 17 bases in between. CDR1 and CDR2 (germline): SNHLY, FYNNEI. The CDR3 spans 13 residues. The CDR3 nucleotides are TGTGCCAGCGGGGACCCAGGGGGGGCTACGCAGTATTTT. This codes for CASGDPGGATQYF.

The V gene is TRBV6-2 or TRBV6-3, the J gene TRBJ2-7; 9 bases are a match to TRBD1. CDR3 length equals 14 residues. Germline assignment: CDR1 MNHEY and CDR2 SVGEGT. The V gene end was trimmed by 7 bases and the J gene end by 3 bases; junction bases not matched to a gene: 7. CDR3 sequence (DNA): TGTGCCAGCATCGGGACAGGGACTTACTACGAGCAGTACTTC. Translation: CASIGTGTYYEQYF.

Only a few counts were recorded for this clonotype. V usage is TRBV3-1 and J usage is TRBJ1-6, with TRBD1 identical over 10 bases. The germline CDR1 and CDR2 sequences are LGHDT and YNNKEL (reference sequence). This CDR3 comprises 14 residues. Unmatched junction bases numbered 5, after V lost 5 bases and J lost 10 bases. In DNA form, the CDR3 reads TGTGCCAGCAGCGACAGGGGGCGCGGATCACCCCTCCACTTT. Amino acid sequence: CASSDRGRGSPLHF.

The chain links TRBV11-2 to TRBJ2-7, with 7 bases identical to TRBD2. Germline CDR1 is SGHAT and CDR2 is FQNNGV. J lost 5 bases, V lost 4 bases, and 14 bases had no gene match. The length of the CDR3 is 16 residues. Here the CDR3 reads CASSSPFLRENHEQYF. CDR3 DNA sequence: TGTGCCAGCAGCTCCCCCTTCCTGCGGGAGAACCACGAGCAGTACTTC.

This clonotype has only a few counts. The chain employs TRBV6-1 and TRBJ2-7; possibly TRBD2 for D (5 bases). The CDR3 runs to 14 residues. Trimming stripped 3 bases from V and 0 bases from J, with 9 bases between. The V gene's germline CDR1 is MNHNS and CDR2 SASEGT. The CDR3 bases are TGTGCCAGCAGTGAGACTATACCCTCCTACGAGCAGTACTTC. Protein product: CASSETIPSYEQYF.

This chain joins TRBV9 and TRBJ2-1; TRBD2 matches at 10 bases. CDR1 and CDR2 from the germline V gene are SGDLS and YYNGEE. The trim removed 4 bases at V and 4 bases at J, leaving 8 bases unmatched. CDR3 length: 16 residues. Written as DNA, the CDR3 is TGTGCCAGCAGCCCATTAAGCGGGAGGGATTACAATGAGCAGTTCTTC. Its translation is CASSPLSGRDYNEQFF.

This clonotype turned up a few times. V gene TRBV20-1 combines with J gene TRBJ2-3; 9 bases fit TRBD1. Germline V CDR1 and CDR2: DFQATT, SNEGSKA (reference sequence). CDR3 length: 14 residues. J lost 3 bases, V lost 6 bases, and 7 bases had no gene match. Here the CDR3 reads CSAVRGQGTDTQYF. CDR3 nucleotides: TGCAGTGCCGTCAGGGGACAGGGAACAGATACGCAGTATTTT.

A remark on this clonotype: A much larger clone lies a single base off, so this may be a read error. The gene calls are TRBV9 and TRBJ2-1; 8 positions match TRBD2. The germline V gene encodes CDR1 SGDLS and CDR2 YYNGEE. This CDR3 is 11 amino acids long. J was trimmed by 12 bases and V by 3 bases; bases with no gene match: 2. CDR3 coding DNA: TGTGCCAGCAGCGGTAGCGGGGCGCAGTTCTTC. Translation: CASSGSGAQFF. The variable domain in full, with the rest retrieved from reference TRBV9 and TRBJ2-1, is DSGVTQTPKHLITATGQRVTLRCSPRSGDLSVYWYQQSLDQGLQFLIQYYNGEERAKGNILERFSAQQFPDLHSELNLSSLELGDSALYFCASSGSGAQFFGPGTRLTVL.

The rearrangement uses TRBV9 and TRBJ2-1; D not certain. V was shortened by 0 bases and J by 0 bases, with 7 bases between the two germline ends. The length of the CDR3 is 15 residues. Germline CDR1 reads SGDLS; CDR2 reads YYNGEE. For the CDR3, the DNA is TGTGCCAGCAGCGTAGTACCCGGCTCCTACAATGAGCAGTTCTTC. This encodes CASSVVPGSYNEQFF.

This chain joins TRBV4-2 and TRBJ2-1; tentatively, D is TRBD1 or TRBD2 (5 bases each). The J call may be faulty, since TRBJ2-7 better matches the DNA end. CDR1 is LGHNA and CDR2 is YNFKEQ in the germline V gene. The CDR3 sequence is 16 residues long. CDR3 bases: TGTGCCAGCAGCCAAGAAGGAGCAGGGAGCTACAATGAGCAGTACTTC. Translated: CASSQEGAGSYNEQYF.

The rearrangement uses TRBV11-2 and TRBJ1-3; D is possibly TRBD1 (6 bases). Per germline, CDR1 SGHAT and CDR2 FQNNGV. This CDR3 contains 18 residues. The V and J ends lost 0 bases and 0 bases respectively, with 15 bases between them. DNA of the CDR3: TGTGCCAGCAGCTTAGATCTCGGACGAGGGGGCTCTGGAAACACCATATATTTT. Its translation is CASSLDLGRGGSGNTIYF.

This clonotype was counted a few times. The V and J genes are TRBV20-1 and TRBJ2-3, with 8 bases matching TRBD2. Trimming cost V 3 bases and J 6 bases; bases outside gene matches: 8. There are 14 residues in the CDR3. Germline CDR1 DFQATT, CDR2 SNEGSKA (reference sequence). The CDR3 loop is CSARPPGGPDTQYF. The CDR3 nucleotides are TGCAGTGCTAGGCCTCCGGGGGGGCCCGATACGCAGTATTTT.

This rearrangement joins TRBV3-1 to TRBJ2-7; 9 bases map to TRBD2. CDR1 and CDR2 from the germline V gene are LGHDT and YNNKEL (reference sequence). CDR3 size: 17 residues. Trimming at V came to 1 base and at J to 0 bases, leaving 7 bases not matched to a gene. The CDR3 DNA follows: TGTGCCAGCAGCCAAGCGAAATTAGCGGGAGCCTCCTACGAGCAGTACTTC. It encodes CASSQAKLAGASYEQYF.

The chain carries TRBV10-3 and TRBJ2-7, with TRBD1 as a possible D gene (6 bases). CDR1 is ENHRY, CDR2 SYGVKD, per germline. The CDR3 length is 15 residues. Deletions cut 2 bases from V and 7 bases from J, with 18 bases between. CDR3 sequence (DNA): TGTGCCATCAGTGAGGGTGGGGGCTCCTACAATGAGCAGTACTTC. Protein: CAISEGGGSYNEQYF.

The chain links TRBV4-2 to TRBJ1-1; no definite D call. V was shortened by 0 bases and J by 8 bases, with 4 bases between the two germline ends. The CDR3 extends over 11 amino acids. Germline values: CDR1 LGHNA, CDR2 YNFKEQ. DNA for the CDR3: TGTGCCAGCAGCCAAGAATCCGAAGCTTTCTTT. It translates to CASSQESEAFF.

In this sample, this clonotype turned up a few times. The rearrangement joins TRBV28 to TRBJ1-4; D ambiguous. V was pared by 6 bases and J by 0 bases, with 14 bases between. The CDR3 length is 16 residues. Germline V gives CDR1 MDHEN, CDR2 SYDVKM. The CDR3 here is CASSRPGPATNEKLFF. CDR3 coding DNA: TGTGCCAGCAGCCGTCCGGGCCCTGCAACTAATGAAAAACTGTTTTTT.

This clonotype was found many times. The chain has TRBV27 and TRBJ1-5; no clear D. This CDR3 is built from 15 residues. V dropped 3 bases and J dropped 0 bases, with 9 bases sitting between them. Germline V gene lookup returns CDR1 MNHEY and CDR2 SMNVEV (reference sequence). Written as DNA, the CDR3 is TGTGCCAGCAGTTTGACGGGGAATAGCAATCAGCCCCAGCATTTT. This translates into CASSLTGNSNQPQHF.

The rearrangement links TRBV21-1 to TRBJ1-4; TRBD1, as called in the table, went unchecked against the DNA. TRBV21-1 is a listed pseudogene. CDR3 size: 16 residues. CDR3 DNA: TGTGCCAGCAGCAAAGCTCACAGGACCACTAATGAAAAACTGTTTTTT. Translated: CASSKAHRTTNEKLFF.

This chain uses TRBV12-3 or TRBV12-4 with TRBJ2-3; possibly TRBD1 or TRBD2 for D (7 bases each). CDR3 length: 12 amino acids. V was cut by 6 bases and J by 9 bases, with 13 bases left in between. For the CDR3, the DNA is TGTGCCAGCAGGACAGGGCGGGGGACGCAGTATTTT. As protein: CASRTGRGTQYF.